One and the same sample provided the 11 T cell receptor beta chains below, sequenced in a study of T-cell reconstitution after alpha-beta-depleted transplantation in children. Construction of the TCRbeta library involved unique molecular identifiers. From the PCR reads, TCRdb called clonotypes with MiXCR, one entry per CDR3 protein. The sample lists fewer than 550,000 distinct CDR3 sequences, 9.5% to 12% occurring once. Material: PBMCs, mostly from graft donor cells, obtained 180 days after TCRalphabeta/CD19-depleted stem cell transplant. All receptors derive from a female patient aged 2 to 10 who had a stem cell transplant for aplastic anemia, so the T cells may come from the graft donor.

There are many counts of this clonotype. This chain connects TRBV20-1 to TRBJ2-7; 7 nucleotides line up with TRBD1. V was clipped by 5 bases and J by 4 bases; unmatched bases: 8. The length of the CDR3 is 13 residues. CDR1 is DFQATT and CDR2 is SNEGSKA in the germline V gene (reference sequence). CDR3 residues: CSAGRTGTYEQYV. CDR3 coding DNA: TGCAGTGCTGGACGGACAGGCACTTACGAGCAGTACGTC.

The chain carries TRBV20-1 and TRBJ2-3; D unresolved. Germline assignment: CDR1 DFQATT and CDR2 SNEGSKA (reference sequence). The CDR3 is made up of 13 amino acids. V dropped 3 bases and J dropped 2 bases, with 9 bases sitting between them. CDR3 region: CSARPSPTDTQYF. The CDR3 DNA follows: TGCAGTGCTAGGCCTTCCCCCACAGATACGCAGTATTTT.

The rearrangement uses TRBV7-2 and TRBJ2-7; weak D call: TRBD2 (6 bases). V lost 4 bases to trimming and J lost 1 base, with 14 bases between them. The CDR3 covers 15 residues. Germline CDR1 is SGHTA and CDR2 is FQGNSA. CDR3 DNA: TGTGCCAGCAGCTGGGAGGCTCCAGGGTCCTACGAGCAGTACGTC. Amino acids: CASSWEAPGSYEQYV.

The chain recombines TRBV6-5 with TRBJ1-3; D not resolved. CDR1 is MNHEY, CDR2 SVGAGI, per germline. Deletions cut 4 bases from V and 0 bases from J, with 7 bases between. There are 14 residues in the CDR3. The CDR3 nucleotides are TGTGCCAGCAGTTCCGACAACTCTGGAAACACCATATATTTT. Protein: CASSSDNSGNTIYF.

This clonotype turned up a few times. The rearrangement uses TRBV6-2 or TRBV6-3 and TRBJ2-5; 9 bases match TRBD1. The CDR3 totals 16 residues. Germline V CDR1 and CDR2: MNHEY, SVGEGT. Trimming removed 2 bases from V and 5 bases from J; junction bases left unmatched: 9. Written as DNA, the CDR3 is TGTGCCAGCAGTTACGGGGGGACAGGGTCGGCGGAGACCCAGTACTTC. This translates into CASSYGGTGSAETQYF.

The chain links TRBV7-2 to TRBJ2-7, with 9 nucleotides matching TRBD1. This CDR3 has 15 residues. Per the germline V gene, CDR1 is SGHTA and CDR2 is FQGNSA. With 5 bases clipped from V and 1 base from J, the junction kept 6 bases outside the gene matches. CDR3 residues: CASSNRGHFSYEQYF. CDR3 sequence (DNA): TGTGCCAGCAGCAACAGGGGGCATTTTTCCTACGAGCAGTACTTC.

The J gene is TRBJ2-7, the V gene TRBV5-1; D is possibly TRBD2 (6 bases). This CDR3 spans 15 amino acids. CDR1 is SGHRS, CDR2 YFSETQ, per germline. V was cut by 3 bases and J by 3 bases, with 16 bases left in between. This CDR3 reads CASSSPGGSIYEQYF. The CDR3 coding sequence is TGCGCCAGCAGCTCACCTGGAGGGTCGATCTACGAGCAGTACTTC.

This clonotype was picked up many times. The CDR3 coding sequence is TGTGCCAGCAGCGTAACTAGCGAACTCCCCTACGAGCAGTACGTC. Amino acid sequence: CASSVTSELPYEQYV. This chain uses TRBV5-6 with TRBJ2-7; 7 positions match TRBD2. This CDR3 region has 15 residues. J gave up 2 bases and V 4 bases, and 9 bases lay outside the gene matches. The V gene's germline CDR1 is SGHDT and CDR2 YYEEEE.

This clonotype appeared many times. This chain joins TRBV12-3 or TRBV12-4 and TRBJ1-6, with 7 bases fitting TRBD1. This CDR3 is built from 14 residues. The ends lost 4 bases at V and 7 bases at J; junction bases unmatched: 4. CDR3 in DNA: TGTGCCAGCAGTTGGAGACAGGGAAATTCACCCCTCCACTTT. This codes for CASSWRQGNSPLHF.

This clonotype was seen many times. This chain links TRBV5-5 with TRBJ2-5; 7 positions match TRBD2. V lost 2 bases, J lost 5 bases, and 9 bases stayed unmatched. The CDR3 is made up of 15 amino acids. Germline assignment: CDR1 SGHKS and CDR2 YYEKEE (reference sequence). The CDR3 is CASSFWGRAEETQYF. Written as DNA, the CDR3 is TGTGCCAGCAGCTTTTGGGGGAGGGCCGAGGAGACCCAGTACTTC.

The chain couples TRBV20-1 to TRBJ2-1; tentatively, D is TRBD1 or TRBD2 (5 bases each). The V end was cut by 3 bases, the J end by 10 bases, with 19 bases between. From germline, CDR1 is DFQATT and CDR2 SNEGSKA (reference sequence). This CDR3 has 14 residues. Written as DNA, the CDR3 is TGCAGTGCTAGTCCCCCGGGACCCCTGCGGGAGCAGTTCTTC. Amino acid sequence: CSASPPGPLREQFF.